The clone carrying this TCR beta chain was picked up one time. As yet, its antigen is unknown. The study ran its PCR with 60 Vbeta and 13 Jbeta primers. Profiling relied on immunoSEQ multiplex PCR, and the TCRdb table lists in-frame clones only, not all of them. The table records 150,000 to 200,000 clones, around two thirds of them present only once. This record belongs to a study of cytomegalovirus exposure and HLA in healthy donors. The study's findings and limits: In a later analysis, HLA-associated TCR beta chains were more clonally expanded than equally common others. V- and J-gene trimming of TCR beta was linked (in a later analysis) to a missense DCLRE1C variant.

Unmatched junction bases numbered 8, after V lost 1 base and J lost 1 base. Germline CDR1 reads SGHAT; CDR2 reads FQNNGV. The CDR3 covers 17 residues. This receptor was taken from a man in his forties in good health and CMV-seronegative. The sample was PBMCs. V usage is TRBV11-2 and J usage is TRBJ1-1; TRBD1 aligns across 8 bases. CDR3 sequence (DNA): TGTGCCAGCAGCTTAGCAGGGGGCGGATTTGGGAACACTGAAGCTTTCTTT. This codes for CASSLAGGGFGNTEAFF.